This paragraph reports one TCR beta chain. This sample was taken from a study of shared clonotypes between healthy human individuals. Assay: immunoSEQ multiplex PCR; the TCRdb copy retains only in-frame clones and omits some. Here the sample spans some 2,500,000 clones, less than 95% being singletons. Splitting the CD4+ cells yielded a CD45RA+ naive subset and a CD45RA-negative memory subset. CDR3 length equals 14 residues. V shed 7 bases, J shed 6 bases, and the junction held 9 bases outside the gene matches. Germline loops: CDR1 SGHVS, CDR2 FNYEAQ. Sequenced input: naive CD4+ T cells from PBMCs. As to subset: CD45RA+ positively selected. V gene TRBV7-6 combines with J gene TRBJ1-1; the match to TRBD1 covers 9 bases. The sequence was obtained from a man in his late teens or twenties in good health. Some clones in this sample may be carry-over from other donors' samples. CDR3 residues: CASTRDRGFAEAFF. In nucleotides, the CDR3 is TGTGCCAGCACCCGTGACAGGGGGTTCGCTGAAGCTTTCTTT. The variable domain in full, with the rest retrieved from reference TRBV7-6 and TRBJ1-1, is GAGVSQSPRYKVTKRGQDVALRCDPISGHVSLYWYRQALGQGPEFLTYFNYEAQQDKSGLPNDRFSAERPEGSISTLTIQRTEQRDSAMYRCASTRDRGFAEAFFGQGTRLTVV.